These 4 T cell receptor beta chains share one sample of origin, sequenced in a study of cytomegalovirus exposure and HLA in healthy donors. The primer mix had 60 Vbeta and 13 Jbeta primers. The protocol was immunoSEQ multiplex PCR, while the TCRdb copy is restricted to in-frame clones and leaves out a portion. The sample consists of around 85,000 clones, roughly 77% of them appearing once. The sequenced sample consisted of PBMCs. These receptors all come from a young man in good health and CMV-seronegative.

The CDR3 loop reads CASSLVGVGELFF. The CDR3 DNA reads as TGTGCCAGCAGCTTAGTAGGGGTCGGGGAGCTGTTTTTT. This sequence joins TRBV11-2 and TRBJ2-2, with D possibly being TRBD1 (5 bases). The CDR3 extends over 13 amino acids. Trimming left V 1 base short and J 7 bases short, with 7 bases between. Germline CDR1 is SGHAT and CDR2 is FQNNGV.

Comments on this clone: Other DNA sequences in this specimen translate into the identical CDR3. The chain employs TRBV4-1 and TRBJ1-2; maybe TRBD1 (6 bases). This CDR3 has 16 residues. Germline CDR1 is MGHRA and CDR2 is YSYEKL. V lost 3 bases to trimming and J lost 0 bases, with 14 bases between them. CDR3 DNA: TGCGCCAGCAGCCAGGATCTGGGGGCGGCTAACTATGGCTACACCTTC. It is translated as CASSQDLGAANYGYTF.

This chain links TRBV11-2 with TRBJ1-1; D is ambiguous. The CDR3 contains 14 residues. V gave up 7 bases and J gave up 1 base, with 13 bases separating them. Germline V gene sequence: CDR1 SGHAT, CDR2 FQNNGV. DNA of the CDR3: TGTGCCAGCAATGATGGCCCGGGGAACACTGAAGCTTTCTTT. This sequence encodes CASNDGPGNTEAFF.

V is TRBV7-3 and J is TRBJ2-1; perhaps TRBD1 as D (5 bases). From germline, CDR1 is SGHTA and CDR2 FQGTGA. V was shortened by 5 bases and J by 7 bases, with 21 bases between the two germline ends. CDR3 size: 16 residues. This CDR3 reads CASSPRLQDPWNEQFF. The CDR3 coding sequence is TGTGCCAGCAGCCCAAGGCTACAGGACCCTTGGAATGAGCAGTTCTTC.